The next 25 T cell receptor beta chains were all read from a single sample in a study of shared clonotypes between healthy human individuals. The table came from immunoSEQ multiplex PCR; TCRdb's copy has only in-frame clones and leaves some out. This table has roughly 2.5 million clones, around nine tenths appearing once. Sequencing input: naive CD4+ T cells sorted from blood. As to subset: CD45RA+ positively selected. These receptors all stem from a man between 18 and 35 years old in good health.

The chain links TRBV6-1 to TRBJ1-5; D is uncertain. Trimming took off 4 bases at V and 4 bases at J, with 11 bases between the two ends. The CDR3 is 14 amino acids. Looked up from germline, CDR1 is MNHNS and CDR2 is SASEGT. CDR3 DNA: TGTGCCAGCAGTGGAATGCCACAGAATCAGCCCCAGCATTTT. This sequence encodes CASSGMPQNQPQHF.

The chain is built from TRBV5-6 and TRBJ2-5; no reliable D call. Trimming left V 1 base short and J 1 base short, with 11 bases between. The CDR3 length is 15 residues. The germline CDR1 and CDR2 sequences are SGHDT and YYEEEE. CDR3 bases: TGTGCCAGCAGCTTGAGTCCCAGATTCCAAGAGACCCAGTACTTC. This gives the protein CASSLSPRFQETQYF.

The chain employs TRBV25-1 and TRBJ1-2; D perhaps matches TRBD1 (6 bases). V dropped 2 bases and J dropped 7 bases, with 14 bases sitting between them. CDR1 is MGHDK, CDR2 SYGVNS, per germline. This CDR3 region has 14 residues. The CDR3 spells CASSENTGSSGYTF. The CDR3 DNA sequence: TGTGCCAGCAGTGAAAACACAGGGTCCTCTGGCTACACCTTC.

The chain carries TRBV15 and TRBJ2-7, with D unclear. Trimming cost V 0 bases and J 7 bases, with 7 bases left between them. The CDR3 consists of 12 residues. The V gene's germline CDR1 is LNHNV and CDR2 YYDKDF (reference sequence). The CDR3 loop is CATSRDSAEQYF. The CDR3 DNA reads TGTGCCACCAGCAGAGATTCCGCAGAGCAGTACTTC.

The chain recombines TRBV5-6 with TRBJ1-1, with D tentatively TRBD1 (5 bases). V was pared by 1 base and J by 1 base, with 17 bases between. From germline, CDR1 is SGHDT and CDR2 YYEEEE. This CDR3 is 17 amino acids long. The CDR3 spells CASSLTLGPGPNTEAFF. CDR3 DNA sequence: TGTGCCAGCAGCTTGACGTTAGGTCCGGGGCCGAACACTGAAGCTTTCTTT.

The DNA of the CDR3 is TGCGCCAGCAGCCAAGCGTCAGGGAAGGCCCGCACAGATACGCAGTATTTT. It is translated as CASSQASGKARTDTQYF. The V call is TRBV4-1, the J call TRBJ2-3, with D tentatively TRBD1 (5 bases). Germline CDR1 is MGHRA and CDR2 is YSYEKL. V gave up 1 base and J gave up 1 base, with 15 bases separating them. The CDR3 extends over 17 amino acids.

This chain's CDR3 is CASSRQGSDTGELFF. The CDR3 region has the DNA TGTGCCAGCAGTCGACAGGGATCGGACACCGGGGAGCTGTTTTTT. The genes are TRBV2 and TRBJ2-2; 7 bases align to TRBD1. The V gene's germline CDR1 is SNHLY and CDR2 FYNNEI. This CDR3 spans 15 amino acids. With V trimmed by 5 bases and J by 3 bases, 6 bases remained unmatched.

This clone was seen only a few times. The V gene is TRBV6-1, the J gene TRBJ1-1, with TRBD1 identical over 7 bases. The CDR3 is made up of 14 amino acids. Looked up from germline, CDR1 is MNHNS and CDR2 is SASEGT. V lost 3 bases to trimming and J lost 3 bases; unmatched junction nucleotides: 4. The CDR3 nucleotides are TGTGCCAGCAGTGACCCGACAGGGTACACTGAAGCTTTCTTT. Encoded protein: CASSDPTGYTEAFF.

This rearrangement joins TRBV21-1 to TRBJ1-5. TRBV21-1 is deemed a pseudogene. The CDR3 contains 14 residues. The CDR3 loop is CASSKVSPDQPQHF. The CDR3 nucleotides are TGTGCCAGCAGCAAGGTTTCTCCGGATCAGCCCCAGCATTTT.

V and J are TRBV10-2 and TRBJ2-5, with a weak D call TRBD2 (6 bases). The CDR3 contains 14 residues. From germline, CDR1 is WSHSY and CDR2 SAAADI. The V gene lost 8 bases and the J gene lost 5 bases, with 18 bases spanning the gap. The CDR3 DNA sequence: TGCGCCAGCCGATTAGAGGGGAGGTCGGAGACCCAGTACTTC. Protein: CASRLEGRSETQYF.

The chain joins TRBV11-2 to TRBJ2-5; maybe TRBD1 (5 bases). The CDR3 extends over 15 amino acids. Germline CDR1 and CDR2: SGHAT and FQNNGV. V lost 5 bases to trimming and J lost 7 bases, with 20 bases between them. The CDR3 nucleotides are TGTGCCAGCAGCCCGTCTCCGGGCAATAGGGGGACCCAGTACTTC. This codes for CASSPSPGNRGTQYF.

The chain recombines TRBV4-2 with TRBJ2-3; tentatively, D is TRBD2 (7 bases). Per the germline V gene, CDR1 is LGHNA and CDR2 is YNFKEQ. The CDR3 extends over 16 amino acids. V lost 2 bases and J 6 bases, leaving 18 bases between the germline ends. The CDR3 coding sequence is TGTGCCAGCAGCCAAAGGGGAGGGGGGGCCGCCGATACGCAGTATTTT. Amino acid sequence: CASSQRGGGAADTQYF.

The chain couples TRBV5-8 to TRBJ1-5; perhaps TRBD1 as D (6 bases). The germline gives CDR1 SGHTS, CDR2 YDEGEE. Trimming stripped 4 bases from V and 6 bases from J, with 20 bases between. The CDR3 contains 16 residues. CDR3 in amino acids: CASSRVDRGNGQPQHF. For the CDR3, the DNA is TGTGCCAGCAGCCGAGTGGATAGGGGGAACGGTCAGCCCCAGCATTTT.

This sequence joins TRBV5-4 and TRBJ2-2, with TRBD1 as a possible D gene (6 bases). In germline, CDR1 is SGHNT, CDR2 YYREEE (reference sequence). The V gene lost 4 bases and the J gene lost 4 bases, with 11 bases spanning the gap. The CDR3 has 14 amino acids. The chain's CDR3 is CASSKEGGTGELFF. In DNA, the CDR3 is TGTGCCAGCAGCAAAGAAGGGGGCACCGGGGAGCTGTTTTTT.

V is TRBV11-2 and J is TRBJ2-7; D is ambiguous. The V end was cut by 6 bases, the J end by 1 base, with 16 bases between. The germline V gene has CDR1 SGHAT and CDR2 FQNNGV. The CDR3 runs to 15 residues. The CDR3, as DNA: TGTGCCAGCAGGACTCTCTCGGGCCGATCCTACGAGCAGTACTTC. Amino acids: CASRTLSGRSYEQYF.

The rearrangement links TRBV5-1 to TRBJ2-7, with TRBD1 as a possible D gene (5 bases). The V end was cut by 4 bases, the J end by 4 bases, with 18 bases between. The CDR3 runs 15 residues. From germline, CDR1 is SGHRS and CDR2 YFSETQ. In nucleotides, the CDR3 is TGCGCCAGCAGCCCTGCCGGGTTAGGGGTTTACGAGCAGTACTTC. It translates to CASSPAGLGVYEQYF.

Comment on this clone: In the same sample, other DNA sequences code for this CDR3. In DNA form, the CDR3 reads TGTGCCAGCAGCGTAGCCGACTCTGGAAACACCATATATTTT. Translated, it gives CASSVADSGNTIYF. The V and J genes are TRBV9 and TRBJ1-3; no clear D gene. This CDR3 spans 14 amino acids. With 0 bases removed from V and 0 bases from J, the gap between germline ends came to 4 bases. Looked up from germline, CDR1 is SGDLS and CDR2 is YYNGEE.

The CDR3 loop is CAISRDRTYEQYF. Written as DNA, the CDR3 is TGTGCCATCAGCCGGGACAGAACCTACGAGCAGTACTTC. The chain carries TRBV10-3 and TRBJ2-7, with TRBD1 matching 7 bases. Germline CDR1 and CDR2: ENHRY and SYGVKD. J was trimmed by 2 bases and V by 6 bases; bases with no gene match: 4. This CDR3 spans 13 amino acids.

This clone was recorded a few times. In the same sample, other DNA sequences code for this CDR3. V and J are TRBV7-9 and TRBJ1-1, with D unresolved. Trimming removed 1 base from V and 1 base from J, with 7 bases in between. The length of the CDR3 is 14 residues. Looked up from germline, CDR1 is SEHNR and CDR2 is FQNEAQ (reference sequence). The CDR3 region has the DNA TGTGCCAGCAGCTTAGACAGCCAGAACACTGAAGCTTTCTTT. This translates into CASSLDSQNTEAFF.

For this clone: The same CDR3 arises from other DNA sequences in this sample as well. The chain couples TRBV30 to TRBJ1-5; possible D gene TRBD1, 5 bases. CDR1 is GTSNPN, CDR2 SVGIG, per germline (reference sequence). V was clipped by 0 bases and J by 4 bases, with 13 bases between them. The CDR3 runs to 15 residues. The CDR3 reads CAWSVGDSSNQPQHF. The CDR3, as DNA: TGTGCCTGGAGTGTAGGCGACAGCTCGAATCAGCCCCAGCATTTT.

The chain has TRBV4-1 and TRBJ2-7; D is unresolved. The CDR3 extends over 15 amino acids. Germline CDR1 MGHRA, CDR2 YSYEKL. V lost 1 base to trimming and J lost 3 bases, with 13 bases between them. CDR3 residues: CASSQGTAPIYEQYF. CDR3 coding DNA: TGCGCCAGCAGCCAAGGGACCGCTCCGATCTACGAGCAGTACTTC.

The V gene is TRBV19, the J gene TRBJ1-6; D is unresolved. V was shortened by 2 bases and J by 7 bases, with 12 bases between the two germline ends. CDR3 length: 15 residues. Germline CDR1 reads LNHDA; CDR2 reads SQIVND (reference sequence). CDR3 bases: TGTGCCAGTAGTATAACAGCTGAGGGAAATTCACCCCTCCACTTT. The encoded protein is CASSITAEGNSPLHF.

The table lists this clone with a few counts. The CDR3 DNA follows: TGTGCCAGTAGTATACAGGGGGAGTCCTCCTACGAGCAGTACTTC. Protein: CASSIQGESSYEQYF. The chain recombines TRBV19 with TRBJ2-7; 7 bases match TRBD1. V lost 2 bases to trimming and J lost 0 bases; unmatched junction nucleotides: 4. Germline lookup yields CDR1 LNHDA and CDR2 SQIVND (reference sequence). CDR3 length equals 15 residues.

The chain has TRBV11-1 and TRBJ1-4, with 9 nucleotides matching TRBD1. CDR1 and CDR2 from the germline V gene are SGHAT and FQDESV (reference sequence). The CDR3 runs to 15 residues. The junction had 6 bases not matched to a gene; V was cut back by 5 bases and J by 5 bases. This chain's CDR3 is CASSLGQGINEKLFF. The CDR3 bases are TGTGCCAGCAGCCTGGGACAGGGAATAAATGAAAAACTGTTTTTT.

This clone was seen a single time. The DNA for the CDR3 is TGTGCCAGCTCACAGACGGGACAGGGGTATGGCTACACCTTC. Protein sequence: CASSQTGQGYGYTF. The chain carries TRBV18 and TRBJ1-2, with 10 bases identical to TRBD1. Germline CDR1 KGHSH, CDR2 LQKENI. This CDR3 has 14 residues. The J segment lost 5 bases and the V segment lost 4 bases, leaving 4 bases of the junction unmatched. The variable domain in full, completed from reference TRBV18 and TRBJ1-2, reads NAGVMQNPRHLVRRRGQEARLRCSPMKGHSHVYWYRQLPEEGLKFMVYLQKENIIDESGMPKERFSAEFPKEGPSILRIQQVVRGDSAAYFCASSQTGQGYGYTFGSGTRLTVV.